This TCR beta chain was identified during a study of OX40 agonist ivuxolimab in advanced cancers. As for the study in general: Head and neck, renal cell, melanoma or hepatocellular carcinoma were the cancers that dose-escalation patients had. Partial responses were achieved by three patients: one hepatocellular carcinoma, two cutaneous melanoma. Study results and caveats: Not determined was the antigen specificity of the expanded peripheral T cells.

Patients with a history of autoimmune disease or on systemic immunosuppression were excluded. TCRdb keeps only in-frame clones here, not all; method: immunoSEQ multiplex PCR. The sample includes tens of thousands of clones, approximately 94% of them seen just once. Deletions cut 2 bases from V and 10 bases from J, with 14 bases between. The CDR3 is made up of 13 amino acids. The germline CDR1 and CDR2 sequences are MDHEN and SYDVKM. Concerning this clone: Antigen specificity is unknown.

This receptor was identified in an adult with an advanced solid tumor such as melanoma, head and neck, liver or kidney cancer. This chain uses TRBV28 with TRBJ1-2; no firm D call. The sample was CD4+ or CD8+ T cells sorted from blood, taken in a trial of the OX40 agonist ivuxolimab. The CDR3, as DNA: TGTGCCAGCAGTTTAGGCAGAACTGCTTCCTACACCTTC. Amino acid sequence: CASSLGRTASYTF.